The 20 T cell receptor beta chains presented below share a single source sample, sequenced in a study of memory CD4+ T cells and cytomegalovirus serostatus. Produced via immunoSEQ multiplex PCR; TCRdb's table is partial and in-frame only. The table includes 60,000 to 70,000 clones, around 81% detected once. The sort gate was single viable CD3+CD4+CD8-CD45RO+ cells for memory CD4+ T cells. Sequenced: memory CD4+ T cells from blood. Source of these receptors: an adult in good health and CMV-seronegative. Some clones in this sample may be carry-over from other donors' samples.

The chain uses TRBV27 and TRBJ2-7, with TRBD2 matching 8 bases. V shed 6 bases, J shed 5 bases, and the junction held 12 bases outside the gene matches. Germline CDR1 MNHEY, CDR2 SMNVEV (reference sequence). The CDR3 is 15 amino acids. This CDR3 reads CASSPLVAGKDEQYF. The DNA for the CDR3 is TGTGCCAGCAGCCCCTTGGTAGCGGGAAAGGACGAGCAGTACTTC.

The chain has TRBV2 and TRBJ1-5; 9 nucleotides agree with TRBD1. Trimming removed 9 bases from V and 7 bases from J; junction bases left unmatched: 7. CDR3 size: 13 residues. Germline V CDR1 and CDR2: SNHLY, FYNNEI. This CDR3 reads CASGQGRIQPQHF. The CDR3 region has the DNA TGTGCCAGTGGACAGGGGAGAATACAGCCCCAGCATTTT.

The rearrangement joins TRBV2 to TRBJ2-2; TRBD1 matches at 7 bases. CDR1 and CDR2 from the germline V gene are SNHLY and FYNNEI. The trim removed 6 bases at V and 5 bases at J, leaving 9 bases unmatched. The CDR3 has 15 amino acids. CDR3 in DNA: TGTGCCAGCAGGCGACAGGGAATGACTACCGGGGAGCTGTTTTTT. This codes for CASRRQGMTTGELFF.

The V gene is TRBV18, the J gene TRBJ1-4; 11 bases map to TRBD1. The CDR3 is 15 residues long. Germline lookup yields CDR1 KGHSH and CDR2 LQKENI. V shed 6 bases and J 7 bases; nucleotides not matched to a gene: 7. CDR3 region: CASSGQGAAGEKLFF. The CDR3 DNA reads TGTGCCAGCTCCGGACAGGGGGCGGCCGGTGAAAAACTGTTTTTT. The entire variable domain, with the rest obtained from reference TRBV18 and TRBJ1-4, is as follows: NAGVMQNPRHLVRRRGQEARLRCSPMKGHSHVYWYRQLPEEGLKFMVYLQKENIIDESGMPKERFSAEFPKEGPSILRIQQVVRGDSAAYFCASSGQGAAGEKLFFGSGTQLSVL.

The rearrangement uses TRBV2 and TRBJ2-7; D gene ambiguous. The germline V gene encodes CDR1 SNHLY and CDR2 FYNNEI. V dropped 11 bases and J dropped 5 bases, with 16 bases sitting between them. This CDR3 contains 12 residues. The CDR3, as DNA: TGTGCCGGTAAGGCCCTGGGTGACGAGCAGTACTTC. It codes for CAGKALGDEQYF.

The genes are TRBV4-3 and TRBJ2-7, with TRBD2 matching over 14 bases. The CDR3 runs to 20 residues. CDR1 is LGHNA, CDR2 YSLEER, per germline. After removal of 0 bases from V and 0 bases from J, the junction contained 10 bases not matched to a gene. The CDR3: CASSQDAFRLAGGPSYEQYF. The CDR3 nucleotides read TGCGCCAGCAGCCAAGATGCGTTCCGACTAGCGGGAGGGCCCTCCTACGAGCAGTACTTC.

The CDR3 here is CASSSNRDYGYTF. The CDR3 region has the DNA TGTGCCAGCAGCTCCAACAGGGACTATGGCTACACCTTC. The V gene is TRBV7-2, the J gene TRBJ1-2; D might be TRBD1 (6 bases). Germline V gene data show CDR1 as SGHTA and CDR2 as FQGNSA. The CDR3 consists of 13 residues. Trimming took off 4 bases at V and 3 bases at J, with 9 bases between the two ends.

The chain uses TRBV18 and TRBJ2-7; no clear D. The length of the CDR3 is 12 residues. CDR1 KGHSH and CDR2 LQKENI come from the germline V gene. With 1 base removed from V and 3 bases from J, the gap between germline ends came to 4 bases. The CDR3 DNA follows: TGTGCCAGCTCACCACGGGGCTACGAGCAGTACTTC. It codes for CASSPRGYEQYF.

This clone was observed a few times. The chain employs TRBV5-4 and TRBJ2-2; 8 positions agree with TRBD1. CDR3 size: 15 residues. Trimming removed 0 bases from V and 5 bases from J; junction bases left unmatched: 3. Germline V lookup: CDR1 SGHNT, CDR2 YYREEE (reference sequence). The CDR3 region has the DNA TGTGCCAGCAGCTTGGACAGGGGGTATACCGGGGAGCTGTTTTTT. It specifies CASSLDRGYTGELFF. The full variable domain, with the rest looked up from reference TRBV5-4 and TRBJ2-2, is ETGVTQSPTHLIKTRGQQVTLRCSSQSGHNTVSWYQQALGQGPQFIFQYYREEENGRGNFPPRFSGLQFPNYSSELNVNALELDDSALYLCASSLDRGYTGELFFGEGSRLTVL.

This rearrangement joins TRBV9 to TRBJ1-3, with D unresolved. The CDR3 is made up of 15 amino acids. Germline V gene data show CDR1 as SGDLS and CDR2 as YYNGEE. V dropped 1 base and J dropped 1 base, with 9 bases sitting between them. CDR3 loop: CASSVNALSGNTIYF. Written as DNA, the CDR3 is TGTGCCAGCAGCGTAAATGCGCTGTCTGGAAACACCATATATTTT.

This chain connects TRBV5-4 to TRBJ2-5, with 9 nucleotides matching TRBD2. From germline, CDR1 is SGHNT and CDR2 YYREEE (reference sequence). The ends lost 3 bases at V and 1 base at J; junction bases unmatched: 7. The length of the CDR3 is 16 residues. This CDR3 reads CASSSKSGGIQETQYF. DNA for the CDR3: TGTGCCAGCAGCTCCAAAAGCGGGGGGATCCAAGAGACCCAGTACTTC.

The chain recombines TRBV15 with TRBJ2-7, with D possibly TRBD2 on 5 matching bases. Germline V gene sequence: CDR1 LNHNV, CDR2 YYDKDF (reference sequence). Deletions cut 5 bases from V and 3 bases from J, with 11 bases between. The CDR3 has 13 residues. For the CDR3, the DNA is TGTGCCACCAGCGCTCTAGGGAGCTACGAGCAGTACTTC. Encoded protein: CATSALGSYEQYF.

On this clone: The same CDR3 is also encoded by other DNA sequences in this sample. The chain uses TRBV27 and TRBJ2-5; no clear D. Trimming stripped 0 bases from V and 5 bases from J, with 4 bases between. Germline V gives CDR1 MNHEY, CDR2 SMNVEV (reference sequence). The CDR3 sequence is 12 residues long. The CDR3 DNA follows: TGTGCCAGCAGTTTATCGGGGGAGACCCAGTACTTC. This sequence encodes CASSLSGETQYF.

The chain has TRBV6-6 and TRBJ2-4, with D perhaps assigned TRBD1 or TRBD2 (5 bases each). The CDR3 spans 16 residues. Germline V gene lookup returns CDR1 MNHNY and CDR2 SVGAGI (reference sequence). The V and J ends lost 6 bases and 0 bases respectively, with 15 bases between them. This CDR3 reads CASSSGARLAKNIQYF. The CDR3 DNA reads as TGTGCCAGCAGCTCCGGGGCTCGATTAGCCAAAAACATTCAGTACTTC.

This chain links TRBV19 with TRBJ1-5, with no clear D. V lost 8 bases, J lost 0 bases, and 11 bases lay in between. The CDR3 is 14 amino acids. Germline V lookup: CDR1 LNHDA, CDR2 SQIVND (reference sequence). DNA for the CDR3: TGTGCCAGTGGTTCAGGTTATAGCAATCAGCCCCAGCATTTT. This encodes CASGSGYSNQPQHF.

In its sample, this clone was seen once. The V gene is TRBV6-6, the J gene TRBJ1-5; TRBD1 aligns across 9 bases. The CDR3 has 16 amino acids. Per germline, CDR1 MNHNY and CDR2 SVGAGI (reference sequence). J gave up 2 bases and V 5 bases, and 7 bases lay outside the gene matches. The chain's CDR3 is CASSRDRVIGNQPQHF. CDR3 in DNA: TGTGCCAGCAGTAGGGACAGGGTAATAGGCAATCAGCCCCAGCATTTT.

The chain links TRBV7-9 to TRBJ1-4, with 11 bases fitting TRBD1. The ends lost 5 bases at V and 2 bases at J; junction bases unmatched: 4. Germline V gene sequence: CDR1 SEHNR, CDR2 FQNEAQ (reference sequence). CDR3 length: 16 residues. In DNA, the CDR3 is TGTGCCAGCAGCCCCGGGACAGGGGGGACTAATGAAAAACTGTTTTTT. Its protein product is CASSPGTGGTNEKLFF. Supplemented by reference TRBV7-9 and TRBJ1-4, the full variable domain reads DTGVSQNPRHKITKRGQNVTFRCDPISEHNRLYWYRQTLGQGPEFLTYFQNEAQLEKSRLLSDRFSAERPKGSFSTLEIQRTEQGDSAMYLCASSPGTGGTNEKLFFGSGTQLSVL.

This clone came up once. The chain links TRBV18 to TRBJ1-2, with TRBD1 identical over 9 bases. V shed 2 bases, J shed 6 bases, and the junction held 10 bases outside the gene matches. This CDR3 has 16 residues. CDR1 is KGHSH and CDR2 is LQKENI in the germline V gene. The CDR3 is CASSPNAGTGIDGYTF. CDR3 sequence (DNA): TGTGCCAGCTCACCAAACGCTGGGACAGGGATAGATGGCTACACCTTC. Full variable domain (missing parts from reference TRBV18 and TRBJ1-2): NAGVMQNPRHLVRRRGQEARLRCSPMKGHSHVYWYRQLPEEGLKFMVYLQKENIIDESGMPKERFSAEFPKEGPSILRIQQVVRGDSAAYFCASSPNAGTGIDGYTFGSGTRLTVV.

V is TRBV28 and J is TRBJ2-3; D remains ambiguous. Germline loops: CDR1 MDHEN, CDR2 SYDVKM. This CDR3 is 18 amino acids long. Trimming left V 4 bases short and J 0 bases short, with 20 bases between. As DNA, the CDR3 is TGTGCCAGCAGTTCCCCTATGGTGGGATTCACTAGCACAGATACGCAGTATTTT. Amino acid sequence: CASSSPMVGFTSTDTQYF.

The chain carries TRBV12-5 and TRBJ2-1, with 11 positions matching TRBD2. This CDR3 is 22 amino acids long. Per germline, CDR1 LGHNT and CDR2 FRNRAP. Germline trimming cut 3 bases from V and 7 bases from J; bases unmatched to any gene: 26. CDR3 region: CASGFFISLSLTSGAKGNEQFF. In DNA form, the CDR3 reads TGTGCTAGTGGTTTTTTCATTAGTCTGTCTCTGACTAGCGGGGCGAAGGGGAATGAGCAGTTCTTC.